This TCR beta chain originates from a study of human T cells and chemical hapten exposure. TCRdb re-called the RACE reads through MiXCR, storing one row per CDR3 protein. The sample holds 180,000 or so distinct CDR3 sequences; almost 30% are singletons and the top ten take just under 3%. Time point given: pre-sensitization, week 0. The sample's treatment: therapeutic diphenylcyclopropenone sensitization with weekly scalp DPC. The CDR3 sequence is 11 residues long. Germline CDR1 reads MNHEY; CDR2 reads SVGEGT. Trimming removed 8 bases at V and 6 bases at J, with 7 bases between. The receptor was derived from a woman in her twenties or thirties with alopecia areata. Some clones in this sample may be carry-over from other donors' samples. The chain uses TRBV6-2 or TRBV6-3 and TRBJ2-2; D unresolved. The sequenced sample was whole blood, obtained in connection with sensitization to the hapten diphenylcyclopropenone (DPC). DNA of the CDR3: TGTGCCAGCGGTGATGCCGGGGAGCTGTTTTTT. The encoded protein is CASGDAGELFF.